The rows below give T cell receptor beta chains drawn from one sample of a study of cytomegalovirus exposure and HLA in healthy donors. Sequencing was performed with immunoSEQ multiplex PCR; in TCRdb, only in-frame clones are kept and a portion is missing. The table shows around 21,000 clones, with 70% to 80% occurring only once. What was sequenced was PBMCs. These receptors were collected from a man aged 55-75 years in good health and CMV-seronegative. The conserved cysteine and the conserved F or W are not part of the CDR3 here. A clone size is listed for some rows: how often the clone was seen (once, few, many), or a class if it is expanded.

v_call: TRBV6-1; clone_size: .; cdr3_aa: ASSDSGVGTDTQY
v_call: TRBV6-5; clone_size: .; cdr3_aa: ASSYGAGTYEQY
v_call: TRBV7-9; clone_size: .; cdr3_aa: ASSLGSSSGNTIY
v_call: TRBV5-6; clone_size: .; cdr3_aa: ASSLYSSRNTDTQY
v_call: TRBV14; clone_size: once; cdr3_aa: ASRTGEISEAF
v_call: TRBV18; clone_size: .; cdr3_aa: ASSTGTGVYGYT
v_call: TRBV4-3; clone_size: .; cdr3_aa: ASSQGTGGAYNEQF
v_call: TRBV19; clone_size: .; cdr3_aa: ASSRDGTTSYEQY
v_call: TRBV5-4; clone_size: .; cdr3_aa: ASSPGVPADTQY
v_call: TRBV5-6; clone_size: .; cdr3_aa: ASSGGWTSGGPALEAQY
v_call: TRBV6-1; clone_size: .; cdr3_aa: ASREGSSYNSPLH
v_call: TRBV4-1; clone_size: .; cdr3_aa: ASSQGERAASSYNEQF
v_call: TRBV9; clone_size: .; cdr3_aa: ASSLHNEQF
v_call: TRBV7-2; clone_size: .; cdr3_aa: ASSPTSGKYNEQF
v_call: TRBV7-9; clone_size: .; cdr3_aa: ASSVDRGAKNIQY
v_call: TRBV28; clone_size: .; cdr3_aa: ASSKGQVGNQPQH
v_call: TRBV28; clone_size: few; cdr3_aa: ATGGSSGRRIGGFREKLF